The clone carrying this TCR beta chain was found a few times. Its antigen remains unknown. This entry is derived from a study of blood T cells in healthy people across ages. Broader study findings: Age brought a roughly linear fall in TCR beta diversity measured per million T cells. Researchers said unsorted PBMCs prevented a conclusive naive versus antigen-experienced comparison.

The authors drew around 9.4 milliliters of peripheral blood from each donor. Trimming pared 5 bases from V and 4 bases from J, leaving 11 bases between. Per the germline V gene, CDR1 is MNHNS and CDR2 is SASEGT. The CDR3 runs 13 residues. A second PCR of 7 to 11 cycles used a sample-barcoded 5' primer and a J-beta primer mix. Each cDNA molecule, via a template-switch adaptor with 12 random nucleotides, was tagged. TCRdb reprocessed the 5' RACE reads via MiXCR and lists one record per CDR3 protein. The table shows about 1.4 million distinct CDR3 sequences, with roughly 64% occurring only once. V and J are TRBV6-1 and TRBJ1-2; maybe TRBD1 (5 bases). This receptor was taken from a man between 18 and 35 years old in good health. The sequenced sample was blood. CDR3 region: CASSFGTSYGYTF. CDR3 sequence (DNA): TGTGCCAGCAGTTTCGGGACTAGCTATGGCTACACCTTC.